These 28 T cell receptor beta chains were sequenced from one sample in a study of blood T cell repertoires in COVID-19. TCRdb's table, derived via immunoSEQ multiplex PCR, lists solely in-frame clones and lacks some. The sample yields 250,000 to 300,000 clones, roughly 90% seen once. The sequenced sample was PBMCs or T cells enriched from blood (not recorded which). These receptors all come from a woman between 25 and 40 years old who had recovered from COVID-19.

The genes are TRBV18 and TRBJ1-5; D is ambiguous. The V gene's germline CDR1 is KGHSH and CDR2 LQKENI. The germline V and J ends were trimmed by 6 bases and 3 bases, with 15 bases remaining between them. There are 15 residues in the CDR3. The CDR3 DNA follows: TGTGCCAGCTCTCAGGATTACGGTTCCAATCAGCCCCAGCATTTT. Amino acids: CASSQDYGSNQPQHF.

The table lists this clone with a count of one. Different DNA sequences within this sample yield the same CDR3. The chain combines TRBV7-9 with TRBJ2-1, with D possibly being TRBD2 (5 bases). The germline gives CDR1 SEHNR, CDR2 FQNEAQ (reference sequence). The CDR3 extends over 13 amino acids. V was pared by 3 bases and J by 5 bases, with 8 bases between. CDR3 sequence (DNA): TGTGCCAGCAGCTTGAGCGGAGACAATGAGCAGTTCTTC. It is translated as CASSLSGDNEQFF.

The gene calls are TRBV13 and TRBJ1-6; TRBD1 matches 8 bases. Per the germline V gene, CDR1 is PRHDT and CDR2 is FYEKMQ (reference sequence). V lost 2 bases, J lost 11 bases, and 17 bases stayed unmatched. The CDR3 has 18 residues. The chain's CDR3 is CASSLRVGPRDRLTPLHF. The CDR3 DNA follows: TGTGCCAGCAGCTTAAGGGTGGGGCCCCGGGACAGGCTAACACCCCTCCACTTT.

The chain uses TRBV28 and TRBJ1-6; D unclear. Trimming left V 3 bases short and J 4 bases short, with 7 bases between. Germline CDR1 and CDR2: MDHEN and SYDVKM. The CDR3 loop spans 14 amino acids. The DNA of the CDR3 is TGTGCCAGCAGTTTCGCGGATTATAATTCACCCCTCCACTTT. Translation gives CASSFADYNSPLHF.

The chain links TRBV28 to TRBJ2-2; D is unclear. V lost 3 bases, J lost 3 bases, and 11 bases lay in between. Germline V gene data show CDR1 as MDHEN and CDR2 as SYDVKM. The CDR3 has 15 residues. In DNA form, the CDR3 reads TGTGCCAGCAGTTTTCCTAGAGGCGACACCGGGGAGCTGTTTTTT. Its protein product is CASSFPRGDTGELFF. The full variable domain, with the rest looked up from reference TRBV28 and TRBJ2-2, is DVKVTQSSRYLVKRTGEKVFLECVQDMDHENMFWYRQDPGLGLRLIYFSYDVKMKEKGDIPEGYSVSREKKERFSLILESASTNQTSMYLCASSFPRGDTGELFFGEGSRLTVL.

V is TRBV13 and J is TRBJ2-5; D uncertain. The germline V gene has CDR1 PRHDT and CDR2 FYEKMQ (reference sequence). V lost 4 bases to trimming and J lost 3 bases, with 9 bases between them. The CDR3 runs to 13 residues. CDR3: CASSSSPKETQYF. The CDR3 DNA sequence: TGTGCCAGCAGCTCCTCGCCTAAAGAGACCCAGTACTTC.

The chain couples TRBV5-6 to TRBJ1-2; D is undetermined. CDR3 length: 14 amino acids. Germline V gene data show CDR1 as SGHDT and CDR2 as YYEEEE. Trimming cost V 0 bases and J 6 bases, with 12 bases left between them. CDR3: CASSLAGSGDGYTF. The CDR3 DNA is TGTGCCAGCAGCTTGGCAGGAAGCGGGGATGGCTACACCTTC.

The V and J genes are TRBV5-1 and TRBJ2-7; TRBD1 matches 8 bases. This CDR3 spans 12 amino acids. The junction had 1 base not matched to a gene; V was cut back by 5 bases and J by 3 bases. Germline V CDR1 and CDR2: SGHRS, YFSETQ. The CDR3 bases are TGCGCCAGCAGGGGACAGGACTACGAGCAGTACTTC. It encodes CASRGQDYEQYF.

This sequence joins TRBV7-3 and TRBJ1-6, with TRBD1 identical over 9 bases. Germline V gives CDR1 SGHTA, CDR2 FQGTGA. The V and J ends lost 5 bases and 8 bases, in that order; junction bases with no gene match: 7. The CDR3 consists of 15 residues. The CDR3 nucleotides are TGTGCCAGCAGCGCCACAGGGGGCGCCGATTCACCCCTCCACTTT. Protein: CASSATGGADSPLHF.

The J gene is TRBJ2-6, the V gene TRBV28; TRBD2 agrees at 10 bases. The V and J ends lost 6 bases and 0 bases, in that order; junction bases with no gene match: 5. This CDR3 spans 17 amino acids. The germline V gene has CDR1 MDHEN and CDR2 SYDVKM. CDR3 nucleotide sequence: TGTGCCAGCAGCCCCGGGACTAGCGCCTCTGGGGCCAACGTCCTGACTTTC. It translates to CASSPGTSASGANVLTF.

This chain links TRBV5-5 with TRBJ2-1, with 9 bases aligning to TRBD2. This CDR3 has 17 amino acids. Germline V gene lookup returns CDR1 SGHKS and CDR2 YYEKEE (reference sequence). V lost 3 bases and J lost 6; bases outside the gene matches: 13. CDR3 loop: CASSYSSGAGRGNEQFF. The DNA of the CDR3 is TGTGCCAGCAGCTACTCTAGCGGGGCGGGGCGGGGCAATGAGCAGTTCTTC.

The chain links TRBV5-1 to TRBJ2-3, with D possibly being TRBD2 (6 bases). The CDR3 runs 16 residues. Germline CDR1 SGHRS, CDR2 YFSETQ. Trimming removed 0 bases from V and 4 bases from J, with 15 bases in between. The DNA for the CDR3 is TGCGCCAGCAGCTTGGCTGGCGGGGATGTCTCAGATACGCAGTATTTT. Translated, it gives CASSLAGGDVSDTQYF.

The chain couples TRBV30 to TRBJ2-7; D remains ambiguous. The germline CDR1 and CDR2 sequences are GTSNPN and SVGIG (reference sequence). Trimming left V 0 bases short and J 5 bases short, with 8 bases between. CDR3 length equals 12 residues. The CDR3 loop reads CAWSVSVHEQYF. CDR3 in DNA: TGTGCCTGGAGTGTATCGGTCCACGAGCAGTACTTC.

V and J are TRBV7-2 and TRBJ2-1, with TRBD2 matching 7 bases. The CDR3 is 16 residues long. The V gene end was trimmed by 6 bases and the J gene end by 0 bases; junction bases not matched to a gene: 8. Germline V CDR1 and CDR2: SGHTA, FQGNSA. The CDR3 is CASSWDRGVSYNEQFF. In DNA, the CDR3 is TGTGCCAGCAGTTGGGATCGGGGGGTCTCCTACAATGAGCAGTTCTTC.

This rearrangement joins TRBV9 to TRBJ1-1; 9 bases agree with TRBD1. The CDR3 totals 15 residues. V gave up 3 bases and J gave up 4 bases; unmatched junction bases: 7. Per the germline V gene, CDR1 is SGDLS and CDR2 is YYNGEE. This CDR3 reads CASSARQGGVTEAFF. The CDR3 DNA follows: TGTGCCAGCAGCGCTCGACAGGGGGGAGTCACTGAAGCTTTCTTT.

This CDR3 is CASSLEAGRGYEQYF. The CDR3 DNA sequence: TGTGCCAGCAGCTTAGAGGCGGGAAGGGGCTACGAGCAGTACTTC. The chain has TRBV11-2 and TRBJ2-7, with D maybe TRBD2 (6 bases). Trimming shortened V by 0 bases and J by 3 bases, and 12 bases separated the two germline ends. The CDR3 has 15 residues. Germline loops: CDR1 SGHAT, CDR2 FQNNGV.

The CDR3 region is CASSSGQGAMNNSPLHF. In nucleotides, the CDR3 is TGTGCCAGCAGCTCAGGACAGGGGGCGATGAATAATTCACCCCTCCACTTT. The gene calls are TRBV5-5 and TRBJ1-6; 11 nucleotides align to TRBD1. The CDR3 contains 17 residues. Per the germline V gene, CDR1 is SGHKS and CDR2 is YYEKEE (reference sequence). The junction had 7 bases not matched to a gene; V was cut back by 3 bases and J by 5 bases.

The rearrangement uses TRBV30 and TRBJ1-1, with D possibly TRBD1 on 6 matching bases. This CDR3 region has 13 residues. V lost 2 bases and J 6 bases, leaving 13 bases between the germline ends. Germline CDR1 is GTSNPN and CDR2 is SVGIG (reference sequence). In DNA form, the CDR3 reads TGTGCCTGGAGTTTAGGGGGAGGGGCTGAAGCTTTCTTT. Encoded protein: CAWSLGGGAEAFF.

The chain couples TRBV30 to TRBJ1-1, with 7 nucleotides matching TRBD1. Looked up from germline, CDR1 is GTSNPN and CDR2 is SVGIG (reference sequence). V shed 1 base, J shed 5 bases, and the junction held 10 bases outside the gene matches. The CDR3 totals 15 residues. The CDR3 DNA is TGTGCCTGGAGTGCCTACCCTGACAGGGCGACTGAAGCTTTCTTT. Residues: CAWSAYPDRATEAFF.

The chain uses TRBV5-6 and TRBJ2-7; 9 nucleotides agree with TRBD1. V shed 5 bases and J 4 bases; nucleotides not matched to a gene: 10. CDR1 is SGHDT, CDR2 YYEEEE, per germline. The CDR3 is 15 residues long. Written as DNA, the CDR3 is TGTGCCAGCAGTCTCCTGACAGGGGGGGCTTACGAGCAGTACTTC. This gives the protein CASSLLTGGAYEQYF. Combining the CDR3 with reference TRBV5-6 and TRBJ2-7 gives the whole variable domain DAGVTQSPTHLIKTRGQQVTLRCSPKSGHDTVSWYQQALGQGPQFIFQYYEEEERQRGNFPDRFSGHQFPNYSSELNVNALLLGDSALYLCASSLLTGGAYEQYFGPGTRLTVT.

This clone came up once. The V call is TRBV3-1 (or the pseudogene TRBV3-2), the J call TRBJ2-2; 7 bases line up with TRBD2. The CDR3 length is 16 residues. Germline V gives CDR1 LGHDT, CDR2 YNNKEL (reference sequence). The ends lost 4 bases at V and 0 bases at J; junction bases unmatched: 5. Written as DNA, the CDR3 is TGTGCCAGCAGCCCACTAGGGACTACGAACACCGGGGAGCTGTTTTTT. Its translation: CASSPLGTTNTGELFF.

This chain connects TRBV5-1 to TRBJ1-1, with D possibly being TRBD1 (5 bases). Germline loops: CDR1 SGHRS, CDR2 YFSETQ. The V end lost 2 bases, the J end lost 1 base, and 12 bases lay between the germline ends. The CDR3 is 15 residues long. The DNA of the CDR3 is TGCGCCAGCAGCTTTACAGGTGTCCAGAACACTGAAGCTTTCTTT. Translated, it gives CASSFTGVQNTEAFF.

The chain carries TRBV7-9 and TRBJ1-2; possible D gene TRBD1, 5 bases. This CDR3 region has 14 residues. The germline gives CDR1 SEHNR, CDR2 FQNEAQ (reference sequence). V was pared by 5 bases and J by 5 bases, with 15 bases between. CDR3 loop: CASSHTGGRYGYTF. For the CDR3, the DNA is TGTGCCAGCAGCCATACGGGGGGACGGTATGGCTACACCTTC.

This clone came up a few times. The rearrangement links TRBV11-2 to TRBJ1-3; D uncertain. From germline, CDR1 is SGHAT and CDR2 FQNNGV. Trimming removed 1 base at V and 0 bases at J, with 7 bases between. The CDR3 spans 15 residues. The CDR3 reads CASSLGRSSGNTIYF. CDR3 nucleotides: TGTGCCAGCAGCTTAGGCAGGTCCTCTGGAAACACCATATATTTT.

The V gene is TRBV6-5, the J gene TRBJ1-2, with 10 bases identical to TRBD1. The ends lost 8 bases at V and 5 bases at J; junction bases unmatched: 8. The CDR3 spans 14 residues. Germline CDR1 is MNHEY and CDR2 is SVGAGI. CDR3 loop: CASRDRGGNYGYTF. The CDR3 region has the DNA TGTGCCAGCCGGGACAGGGGAGGAAATTATGGCTACACCTTC.

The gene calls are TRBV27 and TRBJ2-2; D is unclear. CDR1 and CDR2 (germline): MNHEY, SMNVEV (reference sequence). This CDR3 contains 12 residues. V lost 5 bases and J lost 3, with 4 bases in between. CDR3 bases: TGTGCCAGCAGTCCCTACACCGGGGAGCTGTTTTTT. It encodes CASSPYTGELFF.

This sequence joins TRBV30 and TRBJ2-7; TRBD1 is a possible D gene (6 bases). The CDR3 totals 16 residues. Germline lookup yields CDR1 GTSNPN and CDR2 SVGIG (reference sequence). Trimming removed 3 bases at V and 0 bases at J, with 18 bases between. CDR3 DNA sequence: TGTGCCTGGAGGACCTTAGGGGGTGCCAGCTCCTACGAGCAGTACTTC. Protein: CAWRTLGGASSYEQYF.

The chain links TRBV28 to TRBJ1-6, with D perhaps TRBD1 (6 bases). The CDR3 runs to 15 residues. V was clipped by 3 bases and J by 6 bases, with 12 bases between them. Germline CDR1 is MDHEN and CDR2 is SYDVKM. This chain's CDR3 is CASSFGTGTNSPLHF. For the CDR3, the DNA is TGTGCCAGCAGTTTCGGTACAGGGACTAATTCACCCCTCCACTTT.